A single T cell receptor beta chain is shown here with its context. The antigen remains undetermined. These data originate in a study of lymphopenia after photon versus proton radiotherapy. Points from the study as a whole: In patients who died, overall survival fell as post-nadir TCR diversity dropped more. Oligoclonal CD8+ Temra expansion after nadir drove photon patients' diversity drop. Better survival with proton therapy was suggested as possible, not demonstrated.

Sequenced by immunoSEQ multiplex PCR; TCRdb stores in-frame clones only, minus some. The sample includes around 30,000 clones, about 91% seen only once; the top ten take about 6.6%. This CDR3 comprises 16 residues. The germline CDR1 and CDR2 sequences are SGHTA and FQGNSA. Trimming cost V 5 bases and J 7 bases; bases outside gene matches: 11. This TCR was recovered from a woman aged 70-85 years with pancreatic cancer. Some clones in this sample may be carry-over from other donors' samples. Sequences were derived from peripheral blood, sampled from a patient treated with proton-based radiotherapy. The chain employs TRBV7-2 and TRBJ2-1, with TRBD2 matching 10 bases. CDR3 DNA sequence: TGTGCCAGCAGCCCCACAGCGGGAGGGCCTAGGAATGAGCAGTTCTTC. Translated: CASSPTAGGPRNEQFF.